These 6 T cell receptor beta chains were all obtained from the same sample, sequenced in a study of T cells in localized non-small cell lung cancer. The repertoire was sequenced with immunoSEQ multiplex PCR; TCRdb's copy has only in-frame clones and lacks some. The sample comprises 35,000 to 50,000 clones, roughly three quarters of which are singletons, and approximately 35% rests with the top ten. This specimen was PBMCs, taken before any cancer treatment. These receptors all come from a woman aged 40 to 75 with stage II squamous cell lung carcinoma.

The CDR3 protein is CASSLPGSWAGELFF. The CDR3 nucleotides read TGTGCCAGCAGCTTACCGGGTAGTTGGGCCGGGGAGCTGTTTTTT. The V and J genes are TRBV7-9 and TRBJ2-2; D is unclear. Deletions cut 2 bases from V and 6 bases from J, with 13 bases between. The CDR3 is 15 amino acids. Looked up from germline, CDR1 is SEHNR and CDR2 is FQNEAQ (reference sequence).

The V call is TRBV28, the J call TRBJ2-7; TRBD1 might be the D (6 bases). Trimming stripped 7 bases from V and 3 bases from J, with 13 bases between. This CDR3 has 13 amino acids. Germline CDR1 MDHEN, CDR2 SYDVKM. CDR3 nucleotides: TGTGCCAGCATAGGGACAAATGGCTACGAGCAGTACTTC. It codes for CASIGTNGYEQYF.

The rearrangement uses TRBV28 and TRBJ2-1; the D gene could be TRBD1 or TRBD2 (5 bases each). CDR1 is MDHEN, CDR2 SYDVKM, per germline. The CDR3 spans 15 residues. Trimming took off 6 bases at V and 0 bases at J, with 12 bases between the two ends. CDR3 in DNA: TGTGCCAGCAGGGGGGACCTCGGCTCCTACAATGAGCAGTTCTTC. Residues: CASRGDLGSYNEQFF.

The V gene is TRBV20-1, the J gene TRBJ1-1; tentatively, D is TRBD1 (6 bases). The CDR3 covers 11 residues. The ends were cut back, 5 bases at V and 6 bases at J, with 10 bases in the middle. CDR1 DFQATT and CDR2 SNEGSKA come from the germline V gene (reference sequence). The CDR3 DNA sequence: TGCAGTGCTTTACAGGGCGCTGAAGCTTTCTTT. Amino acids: CSALQGAEAFF.

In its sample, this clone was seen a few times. CDR3 sequence: CASRTSHNEQFF. The CDR3, as DNA: TGCGCTAGCCGGACATCTCACAATGAGCAGTTCTTC. The chain is built from TRBV10-2 and TRBJ2-1; the D gene is possibly TRBD1 (5 bases). The length of the CDR3 is 12 residues. Germline V gene lookup returns CDR1 WSHSY and CDR2 SAAADI.

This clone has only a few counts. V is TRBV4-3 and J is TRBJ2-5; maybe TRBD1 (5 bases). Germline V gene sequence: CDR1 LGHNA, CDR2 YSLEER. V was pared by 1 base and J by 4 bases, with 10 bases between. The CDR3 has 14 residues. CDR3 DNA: TGCGCCAGCAGCCAAGGTCAGGGCGCAGAGACCCAGTACTTC. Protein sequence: CASSQGQGAETQYF.